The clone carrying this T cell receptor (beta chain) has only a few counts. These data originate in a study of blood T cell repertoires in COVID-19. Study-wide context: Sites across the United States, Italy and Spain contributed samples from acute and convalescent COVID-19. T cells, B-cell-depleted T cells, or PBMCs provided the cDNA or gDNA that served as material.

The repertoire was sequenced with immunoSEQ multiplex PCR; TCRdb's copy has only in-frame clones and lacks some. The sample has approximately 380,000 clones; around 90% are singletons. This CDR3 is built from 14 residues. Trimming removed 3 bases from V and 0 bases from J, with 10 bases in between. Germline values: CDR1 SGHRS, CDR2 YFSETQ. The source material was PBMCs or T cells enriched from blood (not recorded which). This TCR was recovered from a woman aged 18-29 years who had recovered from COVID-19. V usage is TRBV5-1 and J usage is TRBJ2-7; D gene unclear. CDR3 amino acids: CASSSEPTSYEQYF. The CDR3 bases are TGCGCCAGCAGCTCTGAGCCCACCTCCTACGAGCAGTACTTC.